The clone carrying this T cell receptor (beta chain) was detected ten times or more. Its antigen is still unknown. The sample belongs to a study of regulatory T cells in long-lasting Graves disease. Broader study findings: Owing to a sample size that was small, accuracy may have been reduced. Patients with persistent disease shared 2,500 to 3,500 public clonotypes, outpacing the approximately 920 shared by new patients.

The time point here: persistent/refractory GD, antithyroid drugs over 5 years with positive TRAb. The TCR library was made from RNA that had been extracted from PBMCs in TRIzol. This CDR3 comprises 12 residues. Germline V gene sequence: CDR1 MDHEN, CDR2 SYDVKM. Trimming removed 6 bases from V and 1 base from J, with 6 bases in between. With iRepertoire HTBI primers and Arm-PCR of CDR3 regions, TCR beta libraries were built. TCRdb reprocessed the multiplex PCR reads via MiXCR and lists one record per CDR3 protein. The sample yields hundreds of thousands of distinct CDR3 sequences, 20% seen once. V is TRBV28 and J is TRBJ1-1; the D is unclear. The sequence was collected from a female donor with Graves disease. The sample in question was peripheral blood mononuclear cells (PBMCs), obtained when the disease was refractory, from a patient treated with antithyroid drugs. DNA for the CDR3: TGTGCCAGCAGCGTTTCGAACACTGAAGCTTTCTTT. Translating gives CASSVSNTEAFF.